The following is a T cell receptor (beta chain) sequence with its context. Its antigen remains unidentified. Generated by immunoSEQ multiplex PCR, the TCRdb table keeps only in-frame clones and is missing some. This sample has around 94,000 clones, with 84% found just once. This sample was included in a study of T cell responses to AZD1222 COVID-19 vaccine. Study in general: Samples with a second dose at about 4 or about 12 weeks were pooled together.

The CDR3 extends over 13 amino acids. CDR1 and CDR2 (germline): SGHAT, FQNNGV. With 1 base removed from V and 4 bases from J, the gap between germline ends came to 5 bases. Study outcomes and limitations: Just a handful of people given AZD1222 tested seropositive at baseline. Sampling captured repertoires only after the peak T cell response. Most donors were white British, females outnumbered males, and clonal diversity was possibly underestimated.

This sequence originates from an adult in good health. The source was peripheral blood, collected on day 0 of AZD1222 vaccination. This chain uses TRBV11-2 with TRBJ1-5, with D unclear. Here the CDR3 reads CASSLGQNQPQHF. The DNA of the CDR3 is TGTGCCAGCAGCTTAGGCCAGAATCAGCCCCAGCATTTT.